The clone carrying this T cell receptor (beta chain) turned up a few times. The CDR3 is 14 amino acids. Germline V lookup: CDR1 KGHSH, CDR2 LQKENI. V was pared by 6 bases and J by 8 bases, with 9 bases of the junction left unmatched. One entry per CDR3 protein, called by TCRdb with MiXCR from the RT-PCR reads. The sample lists hundreds of thousands of distinct CDR3 sequences, more than 13% occurring once. The source material was memory CD4+ T cells from blood. The receptor's source is a female donor in good health, serving as a healthy control. The chain is built from TRBV18 and TRBJ1-2, with 10 bases aligning to TRBD1. CDR3 DNA: TGTGCCAGCTCCGACCAGAGGGACAGGGGCGGCTACACCTTC. Residues: CASSDQRDRGGYTF.